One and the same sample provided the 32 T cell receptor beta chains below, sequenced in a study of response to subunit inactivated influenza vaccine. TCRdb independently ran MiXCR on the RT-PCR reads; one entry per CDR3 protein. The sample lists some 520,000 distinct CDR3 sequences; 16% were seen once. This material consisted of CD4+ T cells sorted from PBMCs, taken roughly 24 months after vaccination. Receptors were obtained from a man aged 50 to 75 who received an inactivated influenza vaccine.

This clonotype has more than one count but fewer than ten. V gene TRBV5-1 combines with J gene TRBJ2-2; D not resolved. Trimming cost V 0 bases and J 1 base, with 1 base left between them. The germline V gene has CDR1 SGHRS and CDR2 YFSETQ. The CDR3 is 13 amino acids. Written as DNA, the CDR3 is TGCGCCAGCAGCTTGGTGAACACCGGGGAGCTGTTTTTT. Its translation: CASSLVNTGELFF.

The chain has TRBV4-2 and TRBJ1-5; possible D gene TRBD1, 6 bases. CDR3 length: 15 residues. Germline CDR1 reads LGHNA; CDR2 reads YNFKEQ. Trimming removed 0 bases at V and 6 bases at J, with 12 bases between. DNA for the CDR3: TGTGCCAGCAGCCAAGATTTCGGGGGCAGTCAGCCCCAGCATTTT. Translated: CASSQDFGGSQPQHF.

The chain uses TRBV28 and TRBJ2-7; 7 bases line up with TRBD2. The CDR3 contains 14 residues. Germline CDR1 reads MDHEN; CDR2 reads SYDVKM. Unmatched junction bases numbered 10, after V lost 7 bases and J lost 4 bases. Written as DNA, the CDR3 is TGTGCCAGCAAAACCCCGGGGGGAAGGTACGAGCAGTACTTC. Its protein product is CASKTPGGRYEQYF.

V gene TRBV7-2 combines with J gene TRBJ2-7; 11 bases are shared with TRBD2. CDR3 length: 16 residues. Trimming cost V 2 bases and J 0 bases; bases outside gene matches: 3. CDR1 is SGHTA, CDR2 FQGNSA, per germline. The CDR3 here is CASSLQGLADSYEQYF. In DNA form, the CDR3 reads TGTGCCAGCAGCTTACAGGGACTAGCGGACTCCTACGAGCAGTACTTC. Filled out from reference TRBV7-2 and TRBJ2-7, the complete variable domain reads GAGVSQSPSNKVTEKGKDVELRCDPISGHTALYWYRQSLGQGLEFLIYFQGNSAPDKSGLPSDRFSAERTGGSVSTLTIQRTQQEDSAVYLCASSLQGLADSYEQYFGPGTRLTVT.

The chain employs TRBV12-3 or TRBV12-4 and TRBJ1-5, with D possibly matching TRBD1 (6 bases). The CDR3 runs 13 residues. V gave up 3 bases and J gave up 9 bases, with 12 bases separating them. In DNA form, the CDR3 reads TGTGCCAGCAGTTTGGAACAGGGCCGGCCCCAGCATTTT. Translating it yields CASSLEQGRPQHF.

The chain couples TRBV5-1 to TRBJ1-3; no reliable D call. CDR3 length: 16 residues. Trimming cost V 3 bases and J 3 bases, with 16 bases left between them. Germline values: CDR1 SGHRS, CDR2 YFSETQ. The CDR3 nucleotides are TGCGCCAGCAGCTCACGAGTTATAGGCGGTGGAAACACCATATATTTT. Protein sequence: CASSSRVIGGGNTIYF.

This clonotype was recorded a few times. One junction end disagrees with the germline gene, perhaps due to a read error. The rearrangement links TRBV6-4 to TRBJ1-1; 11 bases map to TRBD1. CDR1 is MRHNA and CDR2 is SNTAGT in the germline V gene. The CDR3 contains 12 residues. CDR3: CASSDLDRGLLF. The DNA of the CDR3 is TGTGCCAGCAGTGACTTGGACAGGGGGCTTCTCTTT.

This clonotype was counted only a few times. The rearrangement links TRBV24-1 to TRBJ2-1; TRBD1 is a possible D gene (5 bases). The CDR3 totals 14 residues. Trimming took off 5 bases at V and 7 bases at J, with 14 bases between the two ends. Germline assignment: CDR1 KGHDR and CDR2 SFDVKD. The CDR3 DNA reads TGTGCCACCAGTGCCCTAGGGAAGGGGAATGAGCAGTTCTTC. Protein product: CATSALGKGNEQFF.

CDR3 DNA: TGTGCCAGCAGCTTGCAGGCAACAGATACGCAGTATTTT. Residues: CASSLQATDTQYF. The gene calls are TRBV5-4 and TRBJ2-3; D is unclear. CDR1 and CDR2 from the germline V gene are SGHNT and YYREEE (reference sequence). This CDR3 contains 13 residues. Trimming removed 1 base at V and 3 bases at J, with 6 bases between.

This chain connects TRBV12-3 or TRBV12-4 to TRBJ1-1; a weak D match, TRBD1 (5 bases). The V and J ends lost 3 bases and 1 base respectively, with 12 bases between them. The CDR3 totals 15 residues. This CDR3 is CASSLRGRGNTEAFF. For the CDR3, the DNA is TGTGCCAGCAGTTTGAGAGGAAGGGGGAACACTGAAGCTTTCTTT.

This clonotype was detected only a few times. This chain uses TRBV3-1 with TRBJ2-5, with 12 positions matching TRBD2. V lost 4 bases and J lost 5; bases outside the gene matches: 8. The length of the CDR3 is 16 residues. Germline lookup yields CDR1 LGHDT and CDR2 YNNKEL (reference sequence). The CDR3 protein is CASSPRTSGVSETQYF. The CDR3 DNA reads TGTGCCAGCAGCCCGAGGACTAGCGGGGTTTCGGAGACCCAGTACTTC.

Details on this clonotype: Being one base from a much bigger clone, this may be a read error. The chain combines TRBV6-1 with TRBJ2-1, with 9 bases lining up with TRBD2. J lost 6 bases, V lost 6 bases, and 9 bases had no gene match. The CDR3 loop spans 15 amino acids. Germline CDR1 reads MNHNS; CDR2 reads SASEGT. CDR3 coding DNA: TGTGCCAGCAGGGTGGCGGGGGGGCCCCGCAATGAGCAGTTCTTC. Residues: CASRVAGGPRNEQFF.

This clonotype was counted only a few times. This chain's CDR3 is CASSSRVTNTGELFF. The CDR3 nucleotides are TGTGCCAGCAGCTCCAGGGTAACAAACACCGGGGAGCTGTTTTTT. The genes are TRBV11-3 and TRBJ2-2; TRBD1 is a possible D gene (5 bases). Trimming cost V 4 bases and J 2 bases, with 11 bases left between them. The CDR3 loop spans 15 amino acids. Germline assignment: CDR1 SGHNT and CDR2 YENEEA.

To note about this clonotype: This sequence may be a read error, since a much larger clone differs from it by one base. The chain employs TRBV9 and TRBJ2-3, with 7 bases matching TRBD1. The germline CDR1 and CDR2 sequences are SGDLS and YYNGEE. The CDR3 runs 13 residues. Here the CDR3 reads CASSVEQGNTLYF. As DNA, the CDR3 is TGTGCCAGCAGCGTAGAACAGGGGAATACGCTGTATTTT.

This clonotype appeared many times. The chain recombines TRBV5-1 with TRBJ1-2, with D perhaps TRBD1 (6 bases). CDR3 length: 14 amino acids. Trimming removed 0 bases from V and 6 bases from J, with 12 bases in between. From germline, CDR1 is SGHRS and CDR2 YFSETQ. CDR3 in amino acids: CASSLDRGRDGYTF. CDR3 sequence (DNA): TGCGCCAGCAGCTTGGACCGGGGGCGGGATGGCTACACCTTC.

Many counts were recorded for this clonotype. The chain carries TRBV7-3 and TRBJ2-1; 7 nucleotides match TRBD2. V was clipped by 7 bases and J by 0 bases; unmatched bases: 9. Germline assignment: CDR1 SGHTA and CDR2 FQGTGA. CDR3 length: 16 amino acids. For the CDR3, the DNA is TGTGCCAGCACCACACAAGCGGGGAGCTCCTACAATGAGCAGTTCTTC. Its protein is CASTTQAGSSYNEQFF.

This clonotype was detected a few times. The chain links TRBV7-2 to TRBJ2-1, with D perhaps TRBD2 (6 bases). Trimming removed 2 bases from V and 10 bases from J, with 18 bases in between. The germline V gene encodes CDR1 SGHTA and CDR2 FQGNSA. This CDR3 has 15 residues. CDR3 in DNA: TGTGCCAGCAGCTTACCGTTTGGGGGACTCGCGGAGCAGTTCTTC. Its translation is CASSLPFGGLAEQFF.

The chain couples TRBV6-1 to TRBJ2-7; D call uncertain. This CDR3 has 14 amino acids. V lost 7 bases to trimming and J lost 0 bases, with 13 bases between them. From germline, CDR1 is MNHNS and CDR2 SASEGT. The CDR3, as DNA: TGTGCCAGCATCGCGCCGTTCCCCTCCTACGAGCAGTACTTC. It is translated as CASIAPFPSYEQYF.

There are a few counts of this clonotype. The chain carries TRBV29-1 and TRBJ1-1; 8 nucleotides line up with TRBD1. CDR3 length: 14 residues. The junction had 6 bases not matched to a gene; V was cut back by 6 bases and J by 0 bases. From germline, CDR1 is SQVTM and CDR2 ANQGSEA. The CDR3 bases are TGCAGCGTGGACTACAGGGGGATGAACACTGAAGCTTTCTTT. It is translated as CSVDYRGMNTEAFF.

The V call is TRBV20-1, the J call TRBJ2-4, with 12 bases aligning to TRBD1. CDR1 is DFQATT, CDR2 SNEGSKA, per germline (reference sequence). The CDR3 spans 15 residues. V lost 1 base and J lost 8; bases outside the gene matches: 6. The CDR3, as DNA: TGCAGTGCTAGAGTCGGGACAGGGGGCGTCTACATTCAGTACTTC. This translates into CSARVGTGGVYIQYF.

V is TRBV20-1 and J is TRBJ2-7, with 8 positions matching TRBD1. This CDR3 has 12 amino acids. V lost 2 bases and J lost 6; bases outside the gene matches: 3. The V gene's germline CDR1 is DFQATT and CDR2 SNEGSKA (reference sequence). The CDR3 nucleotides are TGCAGTGCTAGAAGACAGGGGTTCGAGCAGTACTTC. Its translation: CSARRQGFEQYF.

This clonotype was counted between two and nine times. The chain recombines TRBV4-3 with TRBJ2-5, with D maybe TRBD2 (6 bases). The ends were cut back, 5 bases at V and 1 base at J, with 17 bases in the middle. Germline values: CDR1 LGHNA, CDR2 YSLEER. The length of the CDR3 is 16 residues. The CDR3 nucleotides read TGCGCCAGCAGCGGGTTATGGGGACTCTTCCAAGAGACCCAGTACTTC. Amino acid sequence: CASSGLWGLFQETQYF.

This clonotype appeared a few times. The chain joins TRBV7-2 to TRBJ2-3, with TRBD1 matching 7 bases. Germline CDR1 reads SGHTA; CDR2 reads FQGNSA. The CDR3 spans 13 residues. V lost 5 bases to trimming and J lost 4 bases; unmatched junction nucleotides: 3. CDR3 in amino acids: CASSRDRADTQYF. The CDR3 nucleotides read TGTGCCAGCAGCCGCGACAGGGCAGATACGCAGTATTTT.

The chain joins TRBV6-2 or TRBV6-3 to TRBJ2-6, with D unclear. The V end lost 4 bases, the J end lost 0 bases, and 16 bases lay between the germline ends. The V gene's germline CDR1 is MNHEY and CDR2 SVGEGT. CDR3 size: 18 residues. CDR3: CASSSTEFGFSGANVLTF. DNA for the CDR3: TGTGCCAGCAGTTCTACCGAGTTCGGATTCTCTGGGGCCAACGTCCTGACTTTC.

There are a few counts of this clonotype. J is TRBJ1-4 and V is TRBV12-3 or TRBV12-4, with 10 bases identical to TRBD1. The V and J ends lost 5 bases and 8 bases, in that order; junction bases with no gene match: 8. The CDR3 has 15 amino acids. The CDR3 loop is CASSPRGQGLEKLFF. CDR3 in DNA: TGTGCCAGCAGTCCGAGGGGACAGGGGTTAGAAAAACTGTTTTTT.

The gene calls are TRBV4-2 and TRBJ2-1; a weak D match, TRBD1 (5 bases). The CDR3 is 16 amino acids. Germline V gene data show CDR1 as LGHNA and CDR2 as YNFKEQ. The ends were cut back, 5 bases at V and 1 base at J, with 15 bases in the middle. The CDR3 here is CASSASRVLSYNEQFF. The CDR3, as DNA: TGTGCCAGCAGCGCCTCCAGGGTTTTATCCTACAATGAGCAGTTCTTC.

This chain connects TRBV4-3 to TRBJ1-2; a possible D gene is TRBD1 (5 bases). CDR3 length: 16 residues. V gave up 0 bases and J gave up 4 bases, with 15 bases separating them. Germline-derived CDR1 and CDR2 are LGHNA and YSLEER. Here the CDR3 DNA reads TGCGCCAGCAGCCAAGATCCCCAGGGCAACTTCTATGGCTACACCTTC. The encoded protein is CASSQDPQGNFYGYTF.

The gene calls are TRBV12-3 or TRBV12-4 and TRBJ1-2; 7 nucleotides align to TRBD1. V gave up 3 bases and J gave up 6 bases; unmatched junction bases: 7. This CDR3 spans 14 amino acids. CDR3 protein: CASSFLGQGDGYTF. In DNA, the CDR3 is TGTGCCAGCAGTTTTCTTGGTCAGGGGGATGGCTACACCTTC.

The chain's CDR3 is CASSPAGRYLGTDTQYF. The CDR3 coding sequence is TGCGCCAGCAGTCCAGCGGGCCGATACCTCGGCACAGATACGCAGTATTTT. V gene TRBV5-1 combines with J gene TRBJ2-3; tentatively, D is TRBD2 (6 bases). The CDR3 consists of 17 residues. The V gene lost 5 bases and the J gene lost 1 base, with 20 bases spanning the gap. Germline V gene lookup returns CDR1 SGHRS and CDR2 YFSETQ.

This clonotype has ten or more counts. CDR3 residues: CAIASGGNNEQFF. The DNA of the CDR3 is TGTGCCATCGCTAGCGGGGGCAACAATGAGCAGTTCTTC. The genes are TRBV10-3 and TRBJ2-1; TRBD2 aligns across 10 bases. Germline CDR1 and CDR2: ENHRY and SYGVKD. The CDR3 runs to 13 residues. V trimming: 8 bases; J trimming: 5 bases; junction bases outside the gene matches: 3.

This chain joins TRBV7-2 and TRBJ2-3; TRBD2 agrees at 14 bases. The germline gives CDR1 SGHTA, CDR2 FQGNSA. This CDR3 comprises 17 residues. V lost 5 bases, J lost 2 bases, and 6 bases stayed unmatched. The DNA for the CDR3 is TGTGCCAGCAGCAAGGGACTAGCGGGGGCCTACACAGATACGCAGTATTTT. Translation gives CASSKGLAGAYTDTQYF.

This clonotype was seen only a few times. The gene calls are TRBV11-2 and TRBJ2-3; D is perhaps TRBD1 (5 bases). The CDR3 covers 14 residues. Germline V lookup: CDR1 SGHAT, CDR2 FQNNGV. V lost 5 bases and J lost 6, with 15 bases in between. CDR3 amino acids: CASSLAWGSDTQYF. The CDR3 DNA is TGTGCCAGCAGCCTGGCGTGGGGCTCGGATACGCAGTATTTT.